These 30 T cell receptor beta chains came from one sample sequenced in a study of control samples from healthy donors and cancer patients. Generated by immunoSEQ multiplex PCR, the TCRdb table keeps only in-frame clones and is missing some. The table has about 65,000 clones, around nine tenths seen once. The sample taken for sequencing was PBMCs. Receptors were obtained from a woman between 50 and 59 years old with colorectal cancer.

The J gene is TRBJ2-7, the V gene TRBV6-6, with TRBD1 identical over 7 bases. The CDR3 length is 16 residues. The germline V gene has CDR1 MNHNY and CDR2 SVGAGI (reference sequence). The junction had 9 bases not matched to a gene; V was cut back by 4 bases and J by 0 bases. The CDR3 loop reads CASSFSRQGSSYEQYF. CDR3 DNA: TGTGCCAGCAGTTTTTCCCGACAGGGTAGCTCCTACGAGCAGTACTTC.

CDR3 region: CASSWDRGQETQYF. The CDR3 region has the DNA TGTGCCAGCAGTTGGGACAGGGGGCAAGAGACCCAGTACTTC. The chain joins TRBV28 to TRBJ2-5, with TRBD1 matching 11 bases. Trimming removed 4 bases from V and 2 bases from J; junction bases left unmatched: 0. The CDR3 extends over 14 amino acids. CDR1 MDHEN and CDR2 SYDVKM come from the germline V gene.

The CDR3 nucleotides are TGTGCCAGCAGTGAAGGCGGGAGCTATTACGAGCAGTACTTC. The encoded protein is CASSEGGSYYEQYF. The genes are TRBV2 and TRBJ2-7, with TRBD2 matching over 7 bases. V was clipped by 1 base and J by 4 bases; unmatched bases: 4. The CDR3 is 14 residues long. CDR1 SNHLY and CDR2 FYNNEI come from the germline V gene.

The rearrangement links TRBV29-1 to TRBJ1-2; 7 bases are shared with TRBD1. This CDR3 comprises 14 residues. V lost 1 base to trimming and J lost 3 bases; unmatched junction nucleotides: 5. Germline V gene sequence: CDR1 SQVTM, CDR2 ANQGSEA. CDR3 DNA sequence: TGCAGCGTTGAAGCGACAGGGAAAGACTATGGCTACACCTTC. Protein sequence: CSVEATGKDYGYTF. Drawing the rest from reference TRBV29-1 and TRBJ1-2, the complete variable domain is SAVISQKPSRDICQRGTSLTIQCQVDSQVTMMFWYRQQPGQSLTLIATANQGSEATYESGFVIDKFPISRPNLTFSTLTVSNMSPEDSSIYLCSVEATGKDYGYTFGSGTRLTVV.

The chain couples TRBV7-3 to TRBJ1-3; D uncertain. The CDR3 loop spans 15 amino acids. V lost 0 bases to trimming and J lost 0 bases, with 6 bases between them. Germline V gives CDR1 SGHTA, CDR2 FQGTGA. This chain's CDR3 is CASSLTGGSGNTIYF. CDR3 sequence (DNA): TGTGCCAGCAGCTTAACGGGAGGCTCTGGAAACACCATATATTTT.

The chain employs TRBV6-5 and TRBJ2-3; tentative D call: TRBD2 (5 bases). There are 13 residues in the CDR3. In germline, CDR1 is MNHEY, CDR2 SVGAGI. V was clipped by 6 bases and J by 7 bases, with 14 bases between them. The DNA for the CDR3 is TGTGCCAGCAGCCCCCTCTCGGGGAATACGCAGTATTTT. Its translation: CASSPLSGNTQYF.

The rearrangement joins TRBV30 to TRBJ2-2; unclear D gene. Trimming left V 1 base short and J 2 bases short, with 17 bases between. The V gene's germline CDR1 is GTSNPN and CDR2 SVGIG (reference sequence). The CDR3 has 17 amino acids. The CDR3 region has the DNA TGTGCCTGGAGTGCGGACCTAGGGTGGTCCAACACCGGGGAGCTGTTTTTT. Translation gives CAWSADLGWSNTGELFF.

The rearrangement links TRBV25-1 to TRBJ2-3; D is unclear. The V gene's germline CDR1 is MGHDK and CDR2 SYGVNS. The V end was cut by 5 bases, the J end by 1 base, with 10 bases between. The CDR3 covers 14 residues. CDR3 sequence (DNA): TGTGCCAGCAGTACCCTGGACGGCACAGATACGCAGTATTTT. It yields the protein CASSTLDGTDTQYF.

Here the CDR3 reads CASSLRPVEKLFF. CDR3 in DNA: TGTGCCAGCAGTTTACGGCCCGTCGAAAAACTGTTTTTT. The chain recombines TRBV28 with TRBJ1-4; D unresolved. Germline values: CDR1 MDHEN, CDR2 SYDVKM. CDR3 length: 13 amino acids. Trimming took off 2 bases at V and 8 bases at J, with 9 bases between the two ends.

The gene calls are TRBV28 and TRBJ2-3, with D possibly matching TRBD1 (5 bases). V was clipped by 5 bases and J by 3 bases, with 24 bases between them. Germline V gene lookup returns CDR1 MDHEN and CDR2 SYDVKM. The CDR3 is 18 residues long. The CDR3, as DNA: TGTGCCAGCAGTCAGACCCAATTAACAGGAACGGAGACAGATACGCAGTATTTT. It specifies CASSQTQLTGTETDTQYF.

The gene calls are TRBV6-5 and TRBJ2-2, with a possible D match to TRBD1 (6 bases). The germline CDR1 and CDR2 sequences are MNHEY and SVGAGI. CDR3 length: 13 residues. V was shortened by 4 bases and J by 6 bases, with 9 bases between the two germline ends. The CDR3 region is CASSSQGSGELFF. DNA of the CDR3: TGTGCCAGCAGTTCCCAGGGGTCCGGGGAGCTGTTTTTT.

This chain joins TRBV12-3 or TRBV12-4 and TRBJ1-2, with 7 bases lining up with TRBD1. V shed 4 bases, J shed 3 bases, and the junction held 2 bases outside the gene matches. The CDR3 has 13 amino acids. The CDR3 DNA sequence: TGTGCCAGCAGTTCCGACAGGGACTATGGCTACACCTTC. Protein product: CASSSDRDYGYTF.

J is TRBJ1-1 and V is TRBV7-6; D gene unclear. Per germline, CDR1 SGHVS and CDR2 FNYEAQ. V dropped 5 bases and J dropped 0 bases, with 22 bases sitting between them. The CDR3 has 18 residues. The CDR3 nucleotides are TGTGCCAGCAGCCCCCTCGTTGGGTTAATTAGGATGAACACTGAAGCTTTCTTT. Encoded protein: CASSPLVGLIRMNTEAFF. Using reference TRBV7-6 and TRBJ1-1 for the parts outside the CDR3, the full variable domain is GAGVSQSPRYKVTKRGQDVALRCDPISGHVSLYWYRQALGQGPEFLTYFNYEAQQDKSGLPNDRFSAERPEGSISTLTIQRTEQRDSAMYRCASSPLVGLIRMNTEAFFGQGTRLTVV.

This chain links TRBV2 with TRBJ2-3, with TRBD2 matching 13 bases. The trim removed 5 bases at V and 4 bases at J, leaving 3 bases unmatched. Germline V lookup: CDR1 SNHLY, CDR2 FYNNEI. The CDR3 runs 15 residues. The DNA of the CDR3 is TGTGCCAGCAGTTGGACTAGCGGGAGCTCAGATACGCAGTATTTT. It translates to CASSWTSGSSDTQYF.

This clone is a singleton in its sample. The chain combines TRBV27 with TRBJ2-1; D uncertain. The CDR3 length is 18 residues. Between the trimmed V and J ends, which lost 5 bases and 3 bases, there was a span of 23 bases. From germline, CDR1 is MNHEY and CDR2 SMNVEV (reference sequence). CDR3 loop: CASSPKTTYAPRYNEQFF. CDR3 DNA sequence: TGTGCCAGCAGTCCAAAAACAACATATGCCCCACGCTACAATGAGCAGTTCTTC.

The CDR3: CASSETVSNTEAFF. The CDR3 region has the DNA TGTGCCAGCAGCGAGACAGTTTCGAACACTGAAGCTTTCTTT. The rearrangement joins TRBV2 to TRBJ1-1; perhaps TRBD1 as D (5 bases). The CDR3 runs 14 residues. The V end lost 6 bases, the J end lost 1 base, and 12 bases lay between the germline ends. Germline V gene data show CDR1 as SNHLY and CDR2 as FYNNEI.

This chain joins TRBV11-2 and TRBJ1-2; 9 bases are a match to TRBD1. The trim removed 5 bases at V and 4 bases at J, leaving 11 bases unmatched. CDR1 is SGHAT, CDR2 FQNNGV, per germline. There are 16 residues in the CDR3. For the CDR3, the DNA is TGTGCCAGCAGCGAAGGACAGGGGTTCGAGTTCTATGGCTACACCTTC. Residues: CASSEGQGFEFYGYTF. The full variable domain, its missing parts supplied by reference TRBV11-2 and TRBJ1-2, is EAGVAQSPRYKIIEKRQSVAFWCNPISGHATLYWYQQILGQGPKLLIQFQNNGVVDDSQLPKDRFSAERLKGVDSTLKIQPAKLEDSAVYLCASSEGQGFEFYGYTFGSGTRLTVV.

This chain links TRBV5-1 with TRBJ2-1; TRBD2 matches 14 bases. The CDR3 runs to 15 residues. From germline, CDR1 is SGHRS and CDR2 YFSETQ. Germline trimming cut 5 bases from V and 7 bases from J; bases unmatched to any gene: 5. The CDR3 protein is CASRRGLAGANEQFF. Written as DNA, the CDR3 is TGCGCCAGCAGGAGGGGACTAGCGGGAGCAAATGAGCAGTTCTTC.

This rearrangement joins TRBV7-8 to TRBJ1-2; tentative D call: TRBD1 (6 bases). Trimming removed 4 bases from V and 7 bases from J, with 16 bases in between. The length of the CDR3 is 14 residues. The V gene's germline CDR1 is SGHVS and CDR2 FQNEAQ. CDR3 in DNA: TGTGCCAGCAGCTCACTCCGGGGGGGGGCTGGCTACACCTTC. This translates into CASSSLRGGAGYTF.

The rearrangement joins TRBV5-1 to TRBJ2-7; TRBD2 aligns across 11 bases. J lost 5 bases, V lost 2 bases, and 6 bases had no gene match. Germline lookup yields CDR1 SGHRS and CDR2 YFSETQ. This CDR3 is 15 amino acids long. Here the CDR3 DNA reads TGCGCCAGCAGCTTCCAACTAGCGGGAGCTAACGAGCAGTACTTC. Translation: CASSFQLAGANEQYF.

This chain joins TRBV4-2 and TRBJ1-3, with D uncertain. V lost 0 bases, J lost 2 bases, and 2 bases lay in between. The CDR3 extends over 13 amino acids. Germline V gene data show CDR1 as LGHNA and CDR2 as YNFKEQ. The CDR3 bases are TGTGCCAGCAGCCAAGATGCTGGAAACACCATATATTTT. Amino acid sequence: CASSQDAGNTIYF.

V is TRBV2 and J is TRBJ2-5; D is uncertain. Germline CDR1 and CDR2: SNHLY and FYNNEI. The CDR3 extends over 10 amino acids. Trimming pared 6 bases from V and 3 bases from J, leaving 2 bases between. CDR3 nucleotide sequence: TGTGCCAGCAGGAAAGAGACCCAGTACTTC. It translates to CASRKETQYF.

The chain joins TRBV6-1 to TRBJ2-3, with a tentative D call TRBD2 (6 bases). Deletions cut 3 bases from V and 0 bases from J, with 10 bases between. In germline, CDR1 is MNHNS, CDR2 SASEGT. The CDR3 has 15 residues. The CDR3 here is CASSEASESTDTQYF. The DNA for the CDR3 is TGTGCCAGCAGTGAGGCTAGCGAAAGCACAGATACGCAGTATTTT.

The V call is TRBV2, the J call TRBJ1-2, with D maybe TRBD1 (6 bases). The germline V gene has CDR1 SNHLY and CDR2 FYNNEI. Trimming pared 7 bases from V and 9 bases from J, leaving 15 bases between. This CDR3 spans 12 amino acids. The DNA of the CDR3 is TGTGCCAGCACCACAGGGCGGGTGAGCTACACCTTC. It yields the protein CASTTGRVSYTF.

This chain connects TRBV6-5 to TRBJ1-1; the D is unclear. Per the germline V gene, CDR1 is MNHEY and CDR2 is SVGAGI. The CDR3 has 13 residues. V gave up 5 bases and J gave up 3 bases, with 10 bases separating them. CDR3 DNA: TGTGCCAGCAGTCTCGATAGGGACACTGAAGCTTTCTTT. Protein sequence: CASSLDRDTEAFF.

The chain joins TRBV28 to TRBJ2-5; 9 bases map to TRBD2. CDR1 is MDHEN and CDR2 is SYDVKM in the germline V gene. This CDR3 is 15 amino acids long. V shed 5 bases, J shed 4 bases, and the junction held 8 bases outside the gene matches. CDR3 region: CASSEKGLARETQYF. The CDR3 DNA follows: TGTGCCAGCAGTGAAAAAGGACTAGCGAGAGAGACCCAGTACTTC.

The chain recombines TRBV19 with TRBJ2-3; TRBD1 might be the D (5 bases). CDR1 is LNHDA and CDR2 is SQIVND in the germline V gene (reference sequence). The CDR3 sequence is 18 residues long. Here the CDR3 DNA reads TGTGCAGCCTCAGGTGGGCAGGGAACTCGTCGGAACACAGATACGCAGTATTTT. It translates to CAASGGQGTRRNTDTQYF.

The chain uses TRBV19 and TRBJ2-3; D gene uncertain. Germline assignment: CDR1 LNHDA and CDR2 SQIVND (reference sequence). The CDR3 totals 13 residues. The V end was cut by 5 bases, the J end by 0 bases, with 6 bases between. The CDR3 bases are TGTGCCAGTAGTGACGACAGCACAGATACGCAGTATTTT. Translating it yields CASSDDSTDTQYF.

This clone was recorded once. The chain links TRBV18 to TRBJ1-5; 8 bases align to TRBD1. CDR1 KGHSH and CDR2 LQKENI come from the germline V gene. The CDR3 spans 14 residues. The V segment lost 6 bases and the J segment 5 bases; nucleotides outside the gene matches: 6. The CDR3 coding sequence is TGTGCCAGCTCTCAAGACAGGGGTGATCAGCCCCAGCATTTT. Translating gives CASSQDRGDQPQHF.

This chain's CDR3 is CASRVLNYGYTF. CDR3 DNA: TGTGCCAGCAGAGTCCTAAACTATGGCTACACCTTC. The chain links TRBV12-3 or TRBV12-4 to TRBJ1-2, with D uncertain. This CDR3 region has 12 residues. Trimming cost V 6 bases and J 2 bases, with 7 bases left between them.